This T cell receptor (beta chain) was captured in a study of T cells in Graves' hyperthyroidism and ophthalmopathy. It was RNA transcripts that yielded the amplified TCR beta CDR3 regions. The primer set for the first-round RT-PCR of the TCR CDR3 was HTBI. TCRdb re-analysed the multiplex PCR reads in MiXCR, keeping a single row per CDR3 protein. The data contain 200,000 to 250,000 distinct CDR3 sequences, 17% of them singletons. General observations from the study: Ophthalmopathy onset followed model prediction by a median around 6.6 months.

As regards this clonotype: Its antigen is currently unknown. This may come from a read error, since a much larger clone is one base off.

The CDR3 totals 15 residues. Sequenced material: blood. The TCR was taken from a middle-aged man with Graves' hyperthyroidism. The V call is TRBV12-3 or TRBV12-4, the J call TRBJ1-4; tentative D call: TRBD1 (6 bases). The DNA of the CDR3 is TGTGCCAACAGTTACCGACAGGCAACTAATGAAAAACTGTTTTTT. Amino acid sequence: CANSYRQATNEKLFF.